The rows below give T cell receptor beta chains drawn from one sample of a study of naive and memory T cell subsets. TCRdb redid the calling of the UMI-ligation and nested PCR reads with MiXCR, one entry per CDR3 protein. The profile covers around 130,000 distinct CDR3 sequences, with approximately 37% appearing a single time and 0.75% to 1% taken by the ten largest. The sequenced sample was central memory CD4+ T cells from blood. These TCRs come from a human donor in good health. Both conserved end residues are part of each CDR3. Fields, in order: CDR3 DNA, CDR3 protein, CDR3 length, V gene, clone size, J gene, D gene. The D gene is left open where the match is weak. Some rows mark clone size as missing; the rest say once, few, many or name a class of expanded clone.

TGTGCCAGCAAAAAGGGAGAAGTCACAGATACGCAGTATTTT | CASKKGEVTDTQYF | 14 | TRBV6-5 | medium-sized | TRBJ2-3 | NA
TGTGCCAGCAGCTTAGCGCGAGGGCGCGGGGAGCTGTTTTTT | CASSLARGRGELFF | 14 | TRBV7-2 | NA | TRBJ2-2 | NA
TGTGCCAGCAGCCCCTCGAGGATCTCCTACGAGCAGTACTTC | CASSPSRISYEQYF | 14 | TRBV14 | few | TRBJ2-7 | NA
TGTGCCAGCAGCCGTCCTGATAATAATGAGCAGTTCTTC | CASSRPDNNEQFF | 13 | TRBV11-2 | many | TRBJ2-1 | NA
TGTGCCAGCAGTTTCAGACTCTGGGCGGGAGGAGGGAATGAGCAGTTCTTC | CASSFRLWAGGGNEQFF | 17 | TRBV6-2/TRBV6-3 | NA | TRBJ2-1 | TRBD2
TGTGCCAGCAGCTCCGGGACAGGGTACCAAGAGACCCAGTACTTC | CASSSGTGYQETQYF | 15 | TRBV12-3/TRBV12-4 | many | TRBJ2-5 | TRBD1
TGTGCCAGCAGCCAATCACAAGGACCCTACGAGCAGTACTTC | CASSQSQGPYEQYF | 14 | TRBV3-1 | once | TRBJ2-7 | NA
TGCAGTGCTAGGCCAAGAGGCTACAATGAGCAGTTCTTC | CSARPRGYNEQFF | 13 | TRBV20-1 | NA | TRBJ2-1 | NA
TGTGCCAGCAGCTCCTTTGCAGGGGTTAACTATGGCTACACCTTC | CASSSFAGVNYGYTF | 15 | TRBV7-2 | NA | TRBJ1-2 | NA
TGTACCAGCACCCTTAGGCCTACAGGGAACTATGGCTACACCTTC | CTSTLRPTGNYGYTF | 15 | TRBV6-2/TRBV6-3 | NA | TRBJ1-2 | NA
TGTGCCAGCAGTCGGCGGACAGGGGGCTCCGGGGAGCTGTTTTTT | CASSRRTGGSGELFF | 15 | TRBV28 | NA | TRBJ2-2 | TRBD1
TGTGCCAGCAGCTTGTGGGACAGAGTCAATGAGCAGTTCTTC | CASSLWDRVNEQFF | 14 | TRBV5-6 | NA | TRBJ2-1 | TRBD1
TGCGCCAGCAGCCAAGAGGCCGGAGCAGCCCTTCGGGATACGCAGTATTTT | CASSQEAGAALRDTQYF | 17 | TRBV4-1 | few | TRBJ2-3 | NA
TGCAGTGCTCCCCCCGGGGGGGGAAATAGCAATCAGCCCCAGCATTTT | CSAPPGGGNSNQPQHF | 16 | TRBV20-1 | NA | TRBJ1-5 | NA
TGTGCCAGTAGAAGAAGCGGACAAGAGACCCAGTACTTC | CASRRSGQETQYF | 13 | TRBV19 | few | TRBJ2-5 | NA
TGTGCCAGCAGTCTTGCAGGGGCGAGCAATCAGCCCCAGCATTTT | CASSLAGASNQPQHF | 15 | TRBV28 | many | TRBJ1-5 | NA
TGTGCCAGCACCGATCGGATATGGGATGGGACTGAAGCTTTCTTT | CASTDRIWDGTEAFF | 15 | TRBV7-9 | NA | TRBJ1-1 | NA
TGCGCCAGCAGCTTGGACGGGACAGGCGTAGATACGCAGTATTTT | CASSLDGTGVDTQYF | 15 | TRBV5-1 | few | TRBJ2-3 | TRBD1
TGTGCCAGCCGGTCCGGGGATTCCTACAATGAGCAGTTCTTC | CASRSGDSYNEQFF | 14 | TRBV28 | NA | TRBJ2-1 | NA
TGTGCCAGCAGTTTTGGGGGGCACGGTGAGCAGTTCTTC | CASSFGGHGEQFF | 13 | TRBV28 | NA | TRBJ2-1 | NA
TGTGCCAGCTCACGCCAGGATAGCAATCAGCCCCAGCATTTT | CASSRQDSNQPQHF | 14 | TRBV18 | NA | TRBJ1-5 | NA
TGCAGCGTTGGGGGGAATGGCTACACCTTC | CSVGGNGYTF | 10 | TRBV29-1 | few | TRBJ1-2 | NA
TGTGCCAGCAGTGAACTAGCGGGAGGTTATAACATTCAGTACTTC | CASSELAGGYNIQYF | 15 | TRBV2 | NA | TRBJ2-4 | TRBD2
TGTGCCAGCAGCATCCGGACAGGGGGCAGTTCACCCCTCCACTTT | CASSIRTGGSSPLHF | 15 | TRBV14 | NA | TRBJ1-6 | TRBD1
TGTGCCAGCAGACCAGGAAGGGGTTCATACACTGAAGCTTTCTTT | CASRPGRGSYTEAFF | 15 | TRBV28 | few | TRBJ1-1 | NA
TGTGCCAGCAGCCAAAGGGGCGGGGGCCGCACAGATACGCAGTATTTT | CASSQRGGGRTDTQYF | 16 | TRBV3-1 | NA | TRBJ2-3 | NA
TGTGCCAGCAGTTATACTGTTGGGAGTGAAGCTTTCTTT | CASSYTVGSEAFF | 13 | TRBV6-6 | NA | TRBJ1-1 | NA
TGCGCCAGCAGCCTAGGACAGGGGGCGAATGGCTACACCTTC | CASSLGQGANGYTF | 14 | TRBV5-1 | NA | TRBJ1-2 | TRBD1
TGCAGTGCCAGCCCGGGACTAGCGGGGTCTTGGTACCAAGAGACCCAGTACTTC | CSASPGLAGSWYQETQYF | 18 | TRBV20-1 | many | TRBJ2-5 | TRBD2
TGTGCCGCGACAGGAAATTCCTACGAGCAGTACTTC | CAATGNSYEQYF | 12 | TRBV2 | NA | TRBJ2-7 | NA
TGTGCCAGCAGCTTAGCACAGTCCTACGAGCAGTACTTC | CASSLAQSYEQYF | 13 | TRBV11-2 | NA | TRBJ2-7 | NA
TGTGCCATCAGTGAGACGACTCTAGCTGGTGAGCAGTTCTTC | CAISETTLAGEQFF | 14 | TRBV10-3 | NA | TRBJ2-1 | NA
TGCAGTCCACAGTCAGTAGCCAAAAACATTCAGTACTTC | CSPQSVAKNIQYF | 13 | TRBV20-1 | few | TRBJ2-4 | NA
TGTGCCACCAGTGGTACTAGCGGGAGGCGTACAGATACGCAGTATTTT | CATSGTSGRRTDTQYF | 16 | TRBV24-1 | few | TRBJ2-3 | TRBD2
TGTGCCAGCAGCTTCGGACAGGCAAATAGCAATCAGCCCCAGCATTTT | CASSFGQANSNQPQHF | 16 | TRBV11-2 | few | TRBJ1-5 | TRBD1
TGTGCCAGCAGCGCAACATCAACCACTGAAGCTTTCTTT | CASSATSTTEAFF | 13 | TRBV9 | NA | TRBJ1-1 | NA
TGTGCCAGCAGCTTAGCAGGGGTATTCTATAATTCACCCCTCCACTTT | CASSLAGVFYNSPLHF | 16 | TRBV7-2 | NA | TRBJ1-6 | NA
TGCAGTGCTAGAGTCCCGGGACAGGGTTTGAGGAACGGGGAGCTGTTTTTT | CSARVPGQGLRNGELFF | 17 | TRBV20-1 | many | TRBJ2-2 | TRBD1
TGTGCCAGCAGCGCCGGGGGCCGTCAGCCCCAGCATTTT | CASSAGGRQPQHF | 13 | TRBV28 | NA | TRBJ1-5 | NA
TGCGCCAGCAGCTTAGCCGGGACAGGGGGCGTGGAGCAGTTCTTC | CASSLAGTGGVEQFF | 15 | TRBV5-1 | NA | TRBJ2-1 | TRBD1
TGCAGTGCTAGGGGGCCCGGACGGCTCTACAATGAGCAGTTCTTC | CSARGPGRLYNEQFF | 15 | TRBV20-1 | few | TRBJ2-1 | NA
TGCAGTGCTAAACCTCCGGGGAAAAACACTGAAGCTTTCTTT | CSAKPPGKNTEAFF | 14 | TRBV20-1 | NA | TRBJ1-1 | NA
TGTGCCAGCAGTGACGTCCAAGACAACACAGATACGCAGTATTTT | CASSDVQDNTDTQYF | 15 | TRBV25-1 | NA | TRBJ2-3 | NA
TGTGCCACCTCGAGGGGTGATGAGCAGTTCTTC | CATSRGDEQFF | 11 | TRBV24-1 | NA | TRBJ2-1 | NA
TGTGCCAGCAGCTTATCTGGAAACACCATATATTTT | CASSLSGNTIYF | 12 | TRBV7-9 | NA | TRBJ1-3 | NA
TGTGCCAGCAGTTGGGGCCCCCAATCTCCTGACACTGAAGCTTTCTTT | CASSWGPQSPDTEAFF | 16 | TRBV27 | NA | TRBJ1-1 | NA
TGTGCCAGCGGGGACCCACAGGGTTCCTACAATGAGCAGTTCTTC | CASGDPQGSYNEQFF | 15 | TRBV6-1 | NA | TRBJ2-1 | NA
TGCAGTGTTACAACAGGGGTGAGCCAAGAGACCCAGTACTTC | CSVTTGVSQETQYF | 14 | TRBV20-1 | few | TRBJ2-5 | TRBD1
TGTGCCAGCAGCCGAACAAGTAGCCCTGAAGAGACCCAGTACTTC | CASSRTSSPEETQYF | 15 | TRBV5-4 | few | TRBJ2-5 | NA
TGCGCCAGCAGAGAAATAGCGGGGCAAGAGACCCAGTACTTC | CASREIAGQETQYF | 14 | TRBV10-2 | NA | TRBJ2-5 | TRBD2
TGTGCCAGCAGTGACTCGAATCGGGCCAGTGAGCAGTTCTTC | CASSDSNRASEQFF | 14 | TRBV6-4 | many | TRBJ2-1 | NA
TGTGCCAGCAGTTTCTCCGGGACAGGGGGGTATGGTGAAGCTTTCTTT | CASSFSGTGGYGEAFF | 16 | TRBV28 | NA | TRBJ1-1 | TRBD1